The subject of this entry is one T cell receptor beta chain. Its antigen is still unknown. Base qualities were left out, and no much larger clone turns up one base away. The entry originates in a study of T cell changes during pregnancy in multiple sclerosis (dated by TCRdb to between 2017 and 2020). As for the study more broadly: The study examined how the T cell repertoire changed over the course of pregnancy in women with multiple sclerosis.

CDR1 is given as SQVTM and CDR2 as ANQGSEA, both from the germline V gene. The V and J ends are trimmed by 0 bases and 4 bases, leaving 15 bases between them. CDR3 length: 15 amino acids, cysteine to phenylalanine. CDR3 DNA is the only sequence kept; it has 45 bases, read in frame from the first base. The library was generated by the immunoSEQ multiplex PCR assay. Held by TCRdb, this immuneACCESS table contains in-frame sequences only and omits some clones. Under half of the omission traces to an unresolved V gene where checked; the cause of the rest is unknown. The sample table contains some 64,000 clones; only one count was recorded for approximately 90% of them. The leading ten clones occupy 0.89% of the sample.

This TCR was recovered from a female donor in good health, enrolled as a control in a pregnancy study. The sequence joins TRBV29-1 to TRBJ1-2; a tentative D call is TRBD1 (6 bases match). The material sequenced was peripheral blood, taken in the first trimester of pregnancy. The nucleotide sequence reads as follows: TGCAGCGTTGAAGATCCGGGGGGCCCTACCTATGGCTACACCTTC. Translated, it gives CSVEDPGGPTYGYTF.